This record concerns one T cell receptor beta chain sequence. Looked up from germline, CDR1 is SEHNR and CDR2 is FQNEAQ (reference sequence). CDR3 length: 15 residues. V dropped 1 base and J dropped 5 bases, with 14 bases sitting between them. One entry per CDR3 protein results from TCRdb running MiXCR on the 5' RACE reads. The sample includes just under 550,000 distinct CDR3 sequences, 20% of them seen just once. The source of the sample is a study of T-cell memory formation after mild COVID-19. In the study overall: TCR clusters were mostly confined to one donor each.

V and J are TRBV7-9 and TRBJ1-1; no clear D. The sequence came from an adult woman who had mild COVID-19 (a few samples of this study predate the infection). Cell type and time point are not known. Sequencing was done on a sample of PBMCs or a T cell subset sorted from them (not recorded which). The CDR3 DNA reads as TGTGCCAGCAGCTTAGAGAGGACCCGGGAAACTGAAGCTTTCTTT. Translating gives CASSLERTRETEAFF.